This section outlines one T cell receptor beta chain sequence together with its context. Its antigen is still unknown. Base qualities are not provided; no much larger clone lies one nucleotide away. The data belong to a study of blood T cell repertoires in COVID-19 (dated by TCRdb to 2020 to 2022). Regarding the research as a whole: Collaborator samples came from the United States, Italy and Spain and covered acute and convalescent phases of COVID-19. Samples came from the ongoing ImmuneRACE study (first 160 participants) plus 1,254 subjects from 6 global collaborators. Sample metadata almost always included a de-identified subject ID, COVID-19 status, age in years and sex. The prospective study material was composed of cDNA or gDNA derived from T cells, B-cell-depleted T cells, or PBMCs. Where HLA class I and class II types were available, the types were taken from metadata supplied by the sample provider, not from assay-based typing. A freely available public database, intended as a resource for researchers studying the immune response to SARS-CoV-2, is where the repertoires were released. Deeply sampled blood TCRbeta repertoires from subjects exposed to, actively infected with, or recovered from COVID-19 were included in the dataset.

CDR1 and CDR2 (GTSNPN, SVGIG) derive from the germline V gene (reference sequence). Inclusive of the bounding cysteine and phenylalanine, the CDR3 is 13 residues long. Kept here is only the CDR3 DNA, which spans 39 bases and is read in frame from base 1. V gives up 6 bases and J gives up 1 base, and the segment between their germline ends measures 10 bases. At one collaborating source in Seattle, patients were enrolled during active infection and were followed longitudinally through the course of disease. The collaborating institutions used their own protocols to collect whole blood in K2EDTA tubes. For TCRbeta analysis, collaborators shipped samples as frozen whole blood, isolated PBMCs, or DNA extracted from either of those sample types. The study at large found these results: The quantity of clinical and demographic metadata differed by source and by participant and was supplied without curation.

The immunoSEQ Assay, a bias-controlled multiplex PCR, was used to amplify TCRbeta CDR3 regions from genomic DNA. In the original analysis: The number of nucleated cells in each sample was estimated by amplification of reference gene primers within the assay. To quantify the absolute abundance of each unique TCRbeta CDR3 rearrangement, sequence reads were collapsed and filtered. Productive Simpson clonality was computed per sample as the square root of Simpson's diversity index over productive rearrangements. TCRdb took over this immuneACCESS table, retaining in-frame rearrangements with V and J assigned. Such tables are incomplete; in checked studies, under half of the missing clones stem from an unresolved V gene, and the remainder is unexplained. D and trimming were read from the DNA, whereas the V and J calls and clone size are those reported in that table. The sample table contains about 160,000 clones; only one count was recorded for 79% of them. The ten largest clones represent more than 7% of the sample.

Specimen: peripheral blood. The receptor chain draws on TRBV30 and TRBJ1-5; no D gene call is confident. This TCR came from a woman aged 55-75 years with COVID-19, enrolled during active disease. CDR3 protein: CACNEGSNQPQHF. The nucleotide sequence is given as TGTGCCTGTAATGAGGGAAGCAATCAGCCCCAGCATTTT.